This TCR beta chain was recovered during a study of T cells after yellow fever vaccination. A word on this clonotype: Antigen: not known.

CDR1 and CDR2 (germline): LGHNA, YSLEER. V gave up 2 bases and J gave up 1 base, with 14 bases separating them. There are 16 residues in the CDR3. A universal primer site and UMIs were added as TCR cDNA was made by 5'RACE template switching. TCRdb recomputed calls from the 5' RACE reads with MiXCR, one row per CDR3 protein. The table records 100,000 to 150,000 distinct CDR3 sequences, 7.5% to 10% of them present only once. Findings and caveats of the study: Although most clonotypes did not, a small share appeared in both CD4 and CD8 compartments.

The sequence derives from a man younger than 30 who received the YFV17D yellow fever vaccine. The input for sequencing was CD8+ T cells sorted from PBMCs, taken on the day of the yellow fever booster vaccination. This sequence joins TRBV4-3 and TRBJ1-1; D ambiguous. CDR3 DNA: TGCGCCAGCAGCCAATTGGTAGACGATTGGAACACTGAAGCTTTCTTT. It yields the protein CASSQLVDDWNTEAFF.